This T cell receptor (beta chain) emerged from a study of blood T cell repertoires in COVID-19. As for the study in general: From T cells, B-cell-depleted T cells, or PBMCs came the material, which was cDNA or gDNA.

Per the study methods: Using reference gene primer amplification, nucleated cell counts were estimated. Method: immunoSEQ multiplex PCR; TCRdb's copy keeps in-frame clones and lacks some. V and J calls and clone size come straight from that table; D and trimming were deduced from the DNA. The table shows 250,000 to 300,000 clones, with around 90% occurring only once. The germline V gene has CDR1 SGHRS and CDR2 YFSETQ. CDR3 length: 16 residues. Between the trimmed V and J ends, which lost 0 bases and 3 bases, there was a span of 14 bases. This clone was seen once. Sequences were obtained from PBMCs or T cells enriched from blood (not recorded which). The clonotype was recovered from a woman in her thirties or forties with acute COVID-19. V is TRBV5-1 and J is TRBJ2-3; a possible D gene is TRBD1 (7 bases). CDR3 DNA sequence: TGCGCCAGCAGCTTGGGACAGGGAGGATGGACAGATACGCAGTATTTT. Its translation: CASSLGQGGWTDTQYF.